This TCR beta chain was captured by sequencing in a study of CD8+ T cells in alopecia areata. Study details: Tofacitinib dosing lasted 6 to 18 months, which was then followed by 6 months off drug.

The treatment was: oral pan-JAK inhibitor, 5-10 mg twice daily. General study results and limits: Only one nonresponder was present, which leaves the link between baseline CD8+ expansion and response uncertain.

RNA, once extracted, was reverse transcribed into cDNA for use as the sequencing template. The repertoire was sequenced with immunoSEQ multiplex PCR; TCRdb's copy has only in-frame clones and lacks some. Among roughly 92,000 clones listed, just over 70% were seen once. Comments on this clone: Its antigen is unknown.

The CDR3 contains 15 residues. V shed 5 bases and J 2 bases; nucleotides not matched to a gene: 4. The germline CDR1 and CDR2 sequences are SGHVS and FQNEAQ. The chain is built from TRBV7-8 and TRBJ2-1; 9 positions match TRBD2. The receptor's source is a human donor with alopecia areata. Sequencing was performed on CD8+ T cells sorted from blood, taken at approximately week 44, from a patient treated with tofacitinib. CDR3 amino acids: CASSQASGAYNEQFF. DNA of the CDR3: TGTGCCAGCAGCCAAGCTAGCGGGGCCTACAATGAGCAGTTCTTC.